This is a list of T cell receptor beta chains from one sample in a study of neoadjuvant anti-PD-1 for oral cavity cancer. Measured with immunoSEQ multiplex PCR; TCRdb has only the in-frame clones, and not every one. The table lists about 6,700 clones, roughly 70% of them singletons. The specimen comprised PBMCs, sampled before nivolumab (anti-PD-1) treatment. Receptors originate from a person aged 40 to 85 with oral cavity squamous cell carcinoma. Both conserved end residues are part of each CDR3. A D gene is named only where the DNA matches it firmly. Size is stated for part of the rows, as once, few or many counts, or as a class when the clone is expanded.

d_gene,v_gene,abundance,j_gene,CDR3nt,CDR3aa
NA,TRBV7-9,NA,TRBJ1-5,TGTGCCAGCAGCACCTCCAGGGGAGGGGGTCAGCCCCAGCATTTT,CASSTSRGGGQPQHF
NA,TRBV11-2,NA,TRBJ1-1,TGTGCCAGCAGCTCCAGGGTGATGAACACTGAAGCTTTCTTT,CASSSRVMNTEAFF
TRBD1,TRBV28,NA,TRBJ1-3,TGTGCCAGCAGTTTTCCCCTGCGGAGACAGGGGTTTCTGTCATCTGGAAACACCATATATTTT,CASSFPLRRQGFLSSGNTIYF
TRBD2,TRBV28,NA,TRBJ2-2,TGTGCCAGCAGCCCTAGCGGTTCCCTCACCGGGGAGCTGTTTTTT,CASSPSGSLTGELFF
NA,TRBV4-1,few,TRBJ1-1,TGCGCCAGCAGCCGGGACCTTGGGAACACTGAAGCTTTCTTT,CASSRDLGNTEAFF
TRBD1,TRBV5-1,once,TRBJ2-5,TGCGCCAGCAGCTTGCCTCGGGTTCTCACCGGGACAGCACAACCAGAGACCCAGTACTTC,CASSLPRVLTGTAQPETQYF
NA,TRBV6-4,NA,TRBJ1-6,TGTGCCAGCAGCGGAGGAGGACGGTTTAATTCACCCCTCCACTTT,CASSGGGRFNSPLHF
NA,TRBV30,NA,TRBJ1-1,TGTGCCTGGAATCGCGTGTATTACACTGAAGCTTTCTTT,CAWNRVYYTEAFF
TRBD2,TRBV11-2,NA,TRBJ2-1,TGTGCCAGCAGCTTAGTTCGGGGGGGAAGTGAGCAGTTCTTC,CASSLVRGGSEQFF
NA,TRBV5-1,NA,TRBJ1-5,TGCGCCAGCAGCTTGCAGGGCAATCAGCCCCAGCATTTT,CASSLQGNQPQHF
NA,TRBV5-1,NA,TRBJ1-1,TGCGCCAGCAGCTTAGCCCTACGGGGGCCGAACACTGAAGCTTTCTTT,CASSLALRGPNTEAFF
NA,TRBV7-2,NA,TRBJ1-2,TGTGCCAGCAGCGAGGGGCAGCCTCCTAACTATGGCTACACCTTC,CASSEGQPPNYGYTF
NA,TRBV12-5,NA,TRBJ1-2,TGTGCTAGTGGTAGCTCCGGTTTTGGCTACACCTTC,CASGSSGFGYTF
TRBD2,TRBV5-4,NA,TRBJ2-3,TGTGCCAGCAGCAAAGGGACTAGCCATGACACAGATACGCAGTATTTT,CASSKGTSHDTDTQYF
TRBD1,TRBV28,few,TRBJ2-2,TGTGCCAGCAGTTTATACAGGGGGCAGAGCACCGGGGAGCTGTTTTTT,CASSLYRGQSTGELFF
NA,TRBV4-3,NA,TRBJ2-3,TGCGCCAGCAGCCAAGATTCCCCAGATACGCAGTATTTT,CASSQDSPDTQYF
NA,TRBV10-3,NA,TRBJ1-1,TGTGCCATCAGTGCCCAGGGTGAAAGGGAGGACACTGAAGCTTTCTTT,CAISAQGEREDTEAFF
TRBD2,TRBV5-6,NA,TRBJ2-7,TGTGCCAGCAGCCCGGGACTAGCGGGGATCAGCTCCTACGAGCAGTACTTC,CASSPGLAGISSYEQYF
NA,TRBV5-1,once,TRBJ2-1,TGCGCCAGCAGCTTGGAGGCCAGGGGCCGCAATGAGCAGTTCTTC,CASSLEARGRNEQFF
TRBD1,TRBV30,NA,TRBJ2-7,TGTGCCTGGAGTGACCTCGGGACAGGCTACGAGCAGTACTTC,CAWSDLGTGYEQYF
TRBD1,TRBV19,once,TRBJ1-2,TGTGCCAGTACCCCGGACAGGGGGTATTATGGCTACACCTTC,CASTPDRGYYGYTF
TRBD1,TRBV5-5,NA,TRBJ1-5,TGTGCCAGCAGCCTCGGACAGGGGGCTCAGCCCCAGCATTTT,CASSLGQGAQPQHF
TRBD2,TRBV11-3,NA,TRBJ2-5,TGTGCCAGCAGCCCGGGGACTAGCGGGGGGGAAGAGACCCAGTACTTC,CASSPGTSGGEETQYF
NA,TRBV9,NA,TRBJ2-5,TGTGCCAGCAGCGTAGCCCCTGGCGGGGTCCAAGAGACCCAGTACTTC,CASSVAPGGVQETQYF
TRBD2,TRBV5-4,NA,TRBJ2-5,TGTGCCAGCAGCTCTGGAGCGGGGGGTAGACAAGAGACCCAGTACTTC,CASSSGAGGRQETQYF
TRBD2,TRBV19,NA,TRBJ2-5,TGTGCCAGTAGTATCGGACTAGCGGGGCAAGAGACCCAGTACTTC,CASSIGLAGQETQYF
TRBD1,TRBV5-1,NA,TRBJ2-3,TGCGCCAGCAGCTCCACAGGGGACCGCACAGATACGCAGTATTTT,CASSSTGDRTDTQYF
TRBD1,TRBV10-3,NA,TRBJ1-1,TGTGCCATCAGTGAGCCGACAGGGGCGGGAATGAACACTGAAGCTTTCTTT,CAISEPTGAGMNTEAFF
NA,TRBV5-1,NA,TRBJ2-1,TGCGCCAGCAGCCGGGCTGCGGGGGACATCTACAATGAGCAGTTCTTC,CASSRAAGDIYNEQFF
TRBD2,TRBV5-4,NA,TRBJ2-3,TGTGCCAGCAGCTTGGGGGCTAGCGGGGGAAGCACAGATACGCAGTATTTT,CASSLGASGGSTDTQYF
TRBD1,TRBV5-6,NA,TRBJ2-7,TGTGCCAGCAGCTCCGGGACAGGGAGTATCTCTTCGATGCAGTACTTC,CASSSGTGSISSMQYF
TRBD1,TRBV19,NA,TRBJ2-2,TGTGCCAGTAGTATCTACTTCTACAGGGGAACCGGGGAGCTGTTTTTT,CASSIYFYRGTGELFF
NA,TRBV28,NA,TRBJ1-5,TGTGCCAGCAGCGCCGTCCCGGTTGGGGGCAATCAGCCCCAGCATTTT,CASSAVPVGGNQPQHF
NA,TRBV19,NA,TRBJ1-2,TGTGCCAGTAGTATAGAAGGAATTGGCGGCTACACCTTC,CASSIEGIGGYTF
NA,TRBV27,few,TRBJ2-7,TGTGCCAGCAGTCCTCGGACGGACTTAGCCTACGAGCAGTACTTC,CASSPRTDLAYEQYF
NA,TRBV7-6,NA,TRBJ1-1,TGTGCCAGCAGCTGGAACCCCGGAGACACTGAAGCTTTCTTT,CASSWNPGDTEAFF
TRBD1,TRBV7-2,NA,TRBJ2-1,TGTGCCAGCAGTTTGACAGGGGGCGCAACACTCTTC,CASSLTGGATLF
NA,TRBV29-1,NA,TRBJ2-2,TGCAGCGTCACAGAAAGCACCGGGGAGCTGTTTTTT,CSVTESTGELFF
TRBD1,TRBV9,once,TRBJ1-2,TGTGCCAGCAGCCTTGGGGACAGTAACTATGGCTACACCTTC,CASSLGDSNYGYTF
NA,TRBV6-1,few,TRBJ2-2,TGTGCCAGTCTTGGAGAGGCGAACACCGGGGAGCTGTTTTTT,CASLGEANTGELFF
TRBD1,TRBV11-2,NA,TRBJ2-1,TGTGCCAGCAGCTGGGGGTCAGGGGGCAAGGGGAATGAGCAGTTCTTC,CASSWGSGGKGNEQFF
NA,TRBV2,NA,TRBJ2-7,TGTGCCAGCAGTTTAAGCAGGGAAGCCTACGAGCAGTACTTC,CASSLSREAYEQYF
NA,TRBV7-3,NA,TRBJ2-3,TGTGCCAGCAGCCTAGTCAGGGGTCGAACTAGCACAGATACGCAGTATTTT,CASSLVRGRTSTDTQYF
TRBD1,TRBV12-5,NA,TRBJ1-4,TGTGCTAGTGGTCTAAGACAGGGAGGAGCAACTAATGAAAAACTGTTTTTT,CASGLRQGGATNEKLFF
NA,TRBV5-6,NA,TRBJ1-3,TGTGCCAGCAGCTTTTTAGGACCAGGAAACACCATATATTTT,CASSFLGPGNTIYF
TRBD1,TRBV27,NA,TRBJ1-2,TGTGCCAGCAGGGGACAGGGGGAGTCTGGCTACACCTTC,CASRGQGESGYTF
TRBD1,TRBV5-6,few,TRBJ1-3,TGTGCCAGCAGCTTGGTGGCAGGGGGAGGTGGAAACACCATATATTTT,CASSLVAGGGGNTIYF
NA,TRBV5-1,few,TRBJ2-2,TGCGCCAGCCTTGATACGGCGAACACCGGGGAGCTGTTTTTT,CASLDTANTGELFF
NA,TRBV19,NA,TRBJ1-2,TGTGCCAGTAGTATACAACAGGGACGGGGCTATGGCTACACCTTC,CASSIQQGRGYGYTF
NA,TRBV11-2,few,TRBJ2-7,TGTGCCAGCAGCTTAGTGTCTGGGGCCGACGAGCAGTACTTC,CASSLVSGADEQYF